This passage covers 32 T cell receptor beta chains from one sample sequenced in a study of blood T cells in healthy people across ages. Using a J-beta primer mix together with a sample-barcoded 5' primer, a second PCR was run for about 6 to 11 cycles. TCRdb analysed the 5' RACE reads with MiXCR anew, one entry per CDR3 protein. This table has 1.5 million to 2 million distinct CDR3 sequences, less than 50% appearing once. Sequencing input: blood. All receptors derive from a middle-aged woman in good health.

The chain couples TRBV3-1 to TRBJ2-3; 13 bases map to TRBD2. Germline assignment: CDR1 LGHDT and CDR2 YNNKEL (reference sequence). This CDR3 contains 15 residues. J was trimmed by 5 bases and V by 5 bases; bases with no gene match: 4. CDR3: CASSSTSGGGDTQYF. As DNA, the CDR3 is TGTGCCAGCAGCAGTACTAGCGGGGGGGGAGATACGCAGTATTTT.

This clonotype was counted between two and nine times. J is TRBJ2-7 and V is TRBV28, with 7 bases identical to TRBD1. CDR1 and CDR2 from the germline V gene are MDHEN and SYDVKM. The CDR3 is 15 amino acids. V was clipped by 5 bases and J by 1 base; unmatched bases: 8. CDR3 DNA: TGTGCCAGCAGTCAGACAGGGTCCGTGTCCTACGAGCAGTACTTC. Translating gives CASSQTGSVSYEQYF.

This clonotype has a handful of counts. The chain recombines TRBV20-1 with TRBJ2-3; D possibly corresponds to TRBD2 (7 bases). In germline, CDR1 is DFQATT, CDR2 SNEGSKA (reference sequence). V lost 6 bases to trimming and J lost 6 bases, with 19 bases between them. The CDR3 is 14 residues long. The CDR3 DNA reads TGCAGTGCCCGCGGGACTACAGGGTATGATACGCAGTATTTT. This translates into CSARGTTGYDTQYF.

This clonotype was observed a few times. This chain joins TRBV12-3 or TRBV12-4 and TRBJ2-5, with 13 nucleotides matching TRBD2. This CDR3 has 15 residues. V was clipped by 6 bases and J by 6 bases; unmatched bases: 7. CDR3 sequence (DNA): TGTGCCAGCAGGGCCACTAGCGGGGGGGCTCAGACCCAGTACTTC. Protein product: CASRATSGGAQTQYF.

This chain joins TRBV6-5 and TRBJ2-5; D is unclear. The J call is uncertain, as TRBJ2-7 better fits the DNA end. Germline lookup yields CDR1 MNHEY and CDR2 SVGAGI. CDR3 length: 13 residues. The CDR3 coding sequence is TGTGCCAGCAGTCCGCCGAAGGGAAACGAGCAGTACTTC. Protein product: CASSPPKGNEQYF.

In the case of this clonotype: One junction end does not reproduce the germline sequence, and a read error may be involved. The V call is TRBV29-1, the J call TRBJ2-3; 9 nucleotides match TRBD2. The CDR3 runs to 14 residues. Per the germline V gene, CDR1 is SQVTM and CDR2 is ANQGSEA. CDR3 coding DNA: TGCAGCGTTGGTACCGGGACTAGCAAAGATACGCAGTATTTT. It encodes CSVGTGTSKDTQYF.

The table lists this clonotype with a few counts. CDR3 sequence reads: CASSYDSGVNYGYTF. CDR3 DNA sequence: TGTGCCAGCAGTTACGATTCAGGGGTAAACTATGGCTACACCTTC. The rearrangement uses TRBV6-6 and TRBJ1-2; tentatively, D is TRBD1 (6 bases). The V and J ends lost 2 bases and 2 bases respectively, with 12 bases between them. The germline CDR1 and CDR2 sequences are MNHNY and SVGAGI (reference sequence). The CDR3 contains 15 residues.

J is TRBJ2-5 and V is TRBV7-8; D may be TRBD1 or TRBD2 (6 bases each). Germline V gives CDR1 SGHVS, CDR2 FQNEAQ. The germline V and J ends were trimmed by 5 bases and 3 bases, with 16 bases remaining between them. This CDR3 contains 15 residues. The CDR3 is CASSPWRGAKETQYF. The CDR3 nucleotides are TGTGCCAGCAGCCCATGGAGGGGGGCCAAAGAGACCCAGTACTTC.

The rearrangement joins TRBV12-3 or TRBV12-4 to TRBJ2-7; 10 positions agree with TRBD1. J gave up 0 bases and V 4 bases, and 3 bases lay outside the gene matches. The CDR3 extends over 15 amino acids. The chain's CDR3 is CASSWTGGSSYEQYF. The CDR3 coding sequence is TGTGCCAGCAGTTGGACAGGGGGAAGCTCCTACGAGCAGTACTTC.

CDR3: CSASRRTTNEKLFF. The DNA for the CDR3 is TGCAGTGCTAGCCGACGGACAACTAATGAAAAACTGTTTTTT. This chain joins TRBV20-1 and TRBJ1-4; D unclear. V was cut by 3 bases and J by 0 bases, with 8 bases left in between. This CDR3 region has 14 residues. Per germline, CDR1 DFQATT and CDR2 SNEGSKA (reference sequence).

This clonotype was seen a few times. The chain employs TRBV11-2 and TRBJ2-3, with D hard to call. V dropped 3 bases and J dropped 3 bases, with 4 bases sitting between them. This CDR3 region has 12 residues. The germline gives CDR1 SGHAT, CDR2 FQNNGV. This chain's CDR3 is CASSFWTDTQYF. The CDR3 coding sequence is TGTGCCAGCAGCTTTTGGACAGATACGCAGTATTTT.

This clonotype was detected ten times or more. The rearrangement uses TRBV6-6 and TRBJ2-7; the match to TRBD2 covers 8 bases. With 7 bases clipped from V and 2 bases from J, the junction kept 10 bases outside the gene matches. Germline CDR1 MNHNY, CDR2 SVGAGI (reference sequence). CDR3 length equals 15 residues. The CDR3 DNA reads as TGTGCCAGCACCGATTCAGGACTAGCCCCCTACGAGCAGTACTTC. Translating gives CASTDSGLAPYEQYF.

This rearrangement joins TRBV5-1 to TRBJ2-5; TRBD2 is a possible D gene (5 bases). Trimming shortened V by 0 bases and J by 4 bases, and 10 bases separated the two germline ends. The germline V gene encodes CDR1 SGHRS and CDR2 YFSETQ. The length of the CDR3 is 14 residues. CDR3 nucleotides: TGCGCCAGCAGCTTGGAGCTAGCTGGAGAGACCCAGTACTTC. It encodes CASSLELAGETQYF. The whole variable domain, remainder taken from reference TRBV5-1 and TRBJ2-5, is KAGVTQTPRYLIKTRGQQVTLSCSPISGHRSVSWYQQTPGQGLQFLFEYFSETQRNKGNFPGRFSGRQFSNSRSEMNVSTLELGDSALYLCASSLELAGETQYFGPGTRLLVL.

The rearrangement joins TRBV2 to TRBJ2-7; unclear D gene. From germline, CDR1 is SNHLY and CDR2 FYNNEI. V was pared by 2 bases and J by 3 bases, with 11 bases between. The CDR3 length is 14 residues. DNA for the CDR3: TGTGCCAGCAGTGAAACAACACAAAGCTACGAGCAGTACTTC. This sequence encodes CASSETTQSYEQYF.

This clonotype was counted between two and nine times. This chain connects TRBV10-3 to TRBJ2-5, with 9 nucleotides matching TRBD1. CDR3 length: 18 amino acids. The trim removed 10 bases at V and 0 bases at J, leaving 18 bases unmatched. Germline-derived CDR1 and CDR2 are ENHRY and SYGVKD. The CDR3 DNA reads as TGTGCCACTTACCCGGTGGGACAGGGACCTAAGTACCAAGAGACCCAGTACTTC. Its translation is CATYPVGQGPKYQETQYF.

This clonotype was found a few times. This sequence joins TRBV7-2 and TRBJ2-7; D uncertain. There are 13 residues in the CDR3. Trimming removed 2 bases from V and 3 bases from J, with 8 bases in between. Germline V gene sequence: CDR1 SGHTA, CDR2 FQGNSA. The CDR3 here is CASSLPGIYEQYF. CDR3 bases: TGTGCCAGCAGCTTACCCGGTATCTACGAGCAGTACTTC.

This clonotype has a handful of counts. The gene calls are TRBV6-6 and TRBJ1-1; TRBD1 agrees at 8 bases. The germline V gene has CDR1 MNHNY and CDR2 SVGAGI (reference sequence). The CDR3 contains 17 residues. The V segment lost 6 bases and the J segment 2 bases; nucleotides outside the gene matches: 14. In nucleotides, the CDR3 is TGTGCCAGCAGACGACCAAGGACAGGGTGGGCAAACACTGAAGCTTTCTTT. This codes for CASRRPRTGWANTEAFF.

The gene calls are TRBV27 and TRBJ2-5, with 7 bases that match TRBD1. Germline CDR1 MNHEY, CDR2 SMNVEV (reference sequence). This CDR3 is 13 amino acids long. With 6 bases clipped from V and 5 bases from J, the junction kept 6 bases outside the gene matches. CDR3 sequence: CASRETGRETQYF. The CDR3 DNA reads TGTGCCAGCAGAGAGACAGGGCGCGAGACCCAGTACTTC.

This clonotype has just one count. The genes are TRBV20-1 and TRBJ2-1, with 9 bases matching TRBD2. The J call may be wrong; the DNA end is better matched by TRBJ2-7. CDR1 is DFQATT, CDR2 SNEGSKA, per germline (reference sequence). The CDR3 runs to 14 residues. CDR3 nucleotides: TGCAGTGCTCGCCCGGGACTAGCCAGGAATGAGCAGTACTTC. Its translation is CSARPGLARNEQYF.

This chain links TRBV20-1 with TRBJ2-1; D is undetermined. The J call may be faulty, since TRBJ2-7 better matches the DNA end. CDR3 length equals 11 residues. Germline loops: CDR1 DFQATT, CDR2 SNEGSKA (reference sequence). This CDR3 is CSANIYNEQYF. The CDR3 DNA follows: TGCAGTGCTAATATCTACAATGAGCAGTACTTC.

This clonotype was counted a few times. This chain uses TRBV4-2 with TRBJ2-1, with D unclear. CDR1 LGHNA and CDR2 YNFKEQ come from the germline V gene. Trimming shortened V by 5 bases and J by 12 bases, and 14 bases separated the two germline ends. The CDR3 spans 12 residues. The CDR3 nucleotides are TGTGCCAGCAGCGCGTCAAACCAAGGGCAGTTCTTC. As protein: CASSASNQGQFF.

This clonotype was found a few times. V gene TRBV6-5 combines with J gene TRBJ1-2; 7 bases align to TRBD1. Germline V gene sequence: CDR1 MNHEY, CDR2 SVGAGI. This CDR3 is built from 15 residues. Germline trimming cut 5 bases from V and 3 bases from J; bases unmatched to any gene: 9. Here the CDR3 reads CASSPRQGGDYGYTF. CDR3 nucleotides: TGTGCCAGCAGTCCACGACAGGGAGGGGACTATGGCTACACCTTC.

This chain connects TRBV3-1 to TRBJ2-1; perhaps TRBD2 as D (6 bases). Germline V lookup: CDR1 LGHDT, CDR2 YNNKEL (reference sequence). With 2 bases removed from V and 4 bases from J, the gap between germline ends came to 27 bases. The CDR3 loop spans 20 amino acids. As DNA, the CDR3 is TGTGCCAGCAGCCAAAGAGTGCGGGATTCTAGCCGACTTACTTACAATGAGCAGTTCTTC. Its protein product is CASSQRVRDSSRLTYNEQFF.

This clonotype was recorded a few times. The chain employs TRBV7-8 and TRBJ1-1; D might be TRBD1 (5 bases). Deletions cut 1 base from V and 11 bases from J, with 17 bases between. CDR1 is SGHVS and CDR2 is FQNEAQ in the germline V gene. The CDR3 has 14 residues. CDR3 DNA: TGTGCCAGCAGCTTAGGGGACCTTGTTTTCGGGGCTTTCTTT. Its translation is CASSLGDLVFGAFF. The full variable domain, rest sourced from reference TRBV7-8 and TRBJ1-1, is GAGVSQSPRYKVAKRGQDVALRCDPISGHVSLFWYQQALGQGPEFLTYFQNEAQLDKSGLPSDRFFAERPEGSVSTLKIQRTQQEDSAVYLCASSLGDLVFGAFFGQGTRLTVV.

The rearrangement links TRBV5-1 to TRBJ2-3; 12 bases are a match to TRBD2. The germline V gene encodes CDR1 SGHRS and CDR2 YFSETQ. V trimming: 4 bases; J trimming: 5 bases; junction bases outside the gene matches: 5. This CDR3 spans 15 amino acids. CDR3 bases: TGCGCCAGCAGCCTGACTAGCGGGGGAAGAGATACGCAGTATTTT. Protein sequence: CASSLTSGGRDTQYF.

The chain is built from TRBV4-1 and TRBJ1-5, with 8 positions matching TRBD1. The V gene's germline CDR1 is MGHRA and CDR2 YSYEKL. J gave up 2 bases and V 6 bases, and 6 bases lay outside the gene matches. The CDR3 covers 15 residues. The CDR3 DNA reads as TGCGCCAGCAGTCAGCAGGGGGCCGGCAATCAGCCCCAGCATTTT. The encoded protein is CASSQQGAGNQPQHF.

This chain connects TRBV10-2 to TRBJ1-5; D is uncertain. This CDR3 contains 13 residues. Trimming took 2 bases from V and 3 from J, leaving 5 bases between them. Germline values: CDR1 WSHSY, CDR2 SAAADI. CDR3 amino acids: CASSEAHNQPQHF. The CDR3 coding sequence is TGCGCCAGCAGTGAGGCCCACAATCAGCCCCAGCATTTT.

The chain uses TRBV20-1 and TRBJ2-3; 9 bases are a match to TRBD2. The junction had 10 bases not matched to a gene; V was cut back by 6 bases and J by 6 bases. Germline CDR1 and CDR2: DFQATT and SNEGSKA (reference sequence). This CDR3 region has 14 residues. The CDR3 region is CSALAALAGDTQYF. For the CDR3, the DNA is TGCAGTGCCCTAGCGGCTCTAGCGGGGGATACGCAGTATTTT.

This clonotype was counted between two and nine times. The chain's CDR3 is CASSLGDTEYSFF. For the CDR3, the DNA is TGCGCCAGCAGCTTAGGGGACACTGAGTACTCGTTCTTC. This chain uses TRBV5-1 with TRBJ2-1; TRBD1 is a possible D gene (6 bases). The CDR3 covers 13 residues. V lost 2 bases and J 15 bases, leaving 18 bases between the germline ends. Germline-derived CDR1 and CDR2 are SGHRS and YFSETQ. The entire variable domain, with the rest obtained from reference TRBV5-1 and TRBJ2-1, is as follows: KAGVTQTPRYLIKTRGQQVTLSCSPISGHRSVSWYQQTPGQGLQFLFEYFSETQRNKGNFPGRFSGRQFSNSRSEMNVSTLELGDSALYLCASSLGDTEYSFFGPGTRLTVL.

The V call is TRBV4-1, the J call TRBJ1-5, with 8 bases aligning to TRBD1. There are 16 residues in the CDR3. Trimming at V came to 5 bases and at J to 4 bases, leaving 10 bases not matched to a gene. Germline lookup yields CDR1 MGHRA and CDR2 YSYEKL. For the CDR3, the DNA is TGCGCCAGCAGCATCGCAGGGACAGGAGGAAATCAGCCCCAGCATTTT. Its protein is CASSIAGTGGNQPQHF.

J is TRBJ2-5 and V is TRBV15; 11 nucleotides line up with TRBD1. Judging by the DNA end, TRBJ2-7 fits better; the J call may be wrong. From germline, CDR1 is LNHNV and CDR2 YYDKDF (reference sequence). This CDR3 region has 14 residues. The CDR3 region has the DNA TGTGCCACCAGGGACAGGGGGCTTCGAGACGAGCAGTACTTC. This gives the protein CATRDRGLRDEQYF.

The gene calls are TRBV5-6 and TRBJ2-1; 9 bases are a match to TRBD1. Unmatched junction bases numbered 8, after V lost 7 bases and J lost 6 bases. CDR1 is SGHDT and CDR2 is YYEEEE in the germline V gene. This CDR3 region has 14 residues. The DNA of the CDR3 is TGTGCCAGCGGCGGAGTGGGACAGGGCAATGAGCAGTTCTTC. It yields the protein CASGGVGQGNEQFF.